This T cell receptor (beta chain) was captured in a study of cytomegalovirus exposure and HLA in healthy donors. Study-wide context: Unique TCR beta sequences numbering some 110 million came from around 180 million T cells in an earlier analysis. Study findings and constraints: In vitro data verified a few CMV-associated chains as specific for CMV antigens. Most TCR sequences were seen very rarely across donors, but some public TCRs occurred in many.

13 Jbeta primers and 60 Vbeta primers were used for the PCR. TCRdb keeps only in-frame clones here, not all; method: immunoSEQ multiplex PCR. The sample has 150,000 to 200,000 clones, roughly 70% seen once; the top ten hold roughly 7.1%. The CDR3 loop spans 15 amino acids. CDR1 SGHDT and CDR2 YYEEEE come from the germline V gene. Trimming at V came to 2 bases and at J to 4 bases, leaving 9 bases not matched to a gene. The donors gave bone marrow, and they were healthy. Only one count was recorded for this clone. The antigen remains unidentified. V gene TRBV5-6 combines with J gene TRBJ2-7, with TRBD1 matching 7 bases. The receptor comes from a man aged 35-49 years in good health and CMV-seropositive. The sample consisted of PBMCs. The CDR3 nucleotides are TGTGCCAGCAGCTTCCGAGGGGGCCTCTTATACGAGCAGTACTTC. It encodes CASSFRGGLLYEQYF.